This T cell receptor beta chain was recorded in a study of CD4 T cells in relation to SARS-CoV-2 and coronaviruses. Study details: PBMCs were cultured with antigen for roughly 9 days before TCR beta sequencing.

Profiling relied on immunoSEQ multiplex PCR, and the TCRdb table lists in-frame clones only, not all of them. Of about 39,000 clones in the sample, 77% are singletons; the top ten hold roughly 22%. As for this clone: Antigen specificity is unknown.

Unmatched junction bases numbered 8, after V lost 0 bases and J lost 4 bases. The CDR3 loop spans 18 amino acids. The germline CDR1 and CDR2 sequences are ENHRY and SYGVKD. Sequencing used memory CD4+ T cells from PBMCs, cultured in vitro. The chain links TRBV10-3 to TRBJ2-1; TRBD2 agrees at 11 bases. This sequence was found in an adult with COVID-19. Here the CDR3 DNA reads TGTGCCATCAGTGAGTCGAGTCTAGCGGGGGGCGCATACAATGAGCAGTTCTTC. Translation gives CAISESSLAGGAYNEQFF.